This TCR beta chain was sequenced in a study of cytotoxic CD8 clonotypes in ibrutinib-treated CLL. Study results and limitations: Clonality rose at ibrutinib response, held steady in sustained remission, and fell toward baseline at progression.

TCRdb's copy holds only in-frame clones and misses some; the assay was immunoSEQ multiplex PCR. The sample holds about 76,000 clones, about 86% seen once. On this clone: The antigen remains undetermined.

The CDR3 contains 13 residues. Trimming removed 2 bases from V and 4 bases from J, with 6 bases in between. Germline assignment: CDR1 ENHRY and CDR2 SYGVKD. Sequenced here: PBMCs, sampled before ibrutinib treatment. The chain recombines TRBV10-3 with TRBJ2-1; D is unclear. The receptor was isolated from a human donor with chronic lymphocytic leukemia. This chain's CDR3 is CAISELDYNEQFF. In DNA, the CDR3 is TGTGCCATCAGTGAGCTGGATTACAATGAGCAGTTCTTC.